This T cell receptor beta chain was identified during a study of blood T cell repertoires in COVID-19. Study summary: PBMCs, B-cell-depleted T cells, or T cells were the source of the cDNA or gDNA that made up the material.

CDR1 SGHVS and CDR2 FQNEAQ come from the germline V gene. This CDR3 is built from 13 residues. Between the trimmed V and J ends, which lost 10 bases and 2 bases, there was a span of 11 bases. The sample holds many counts of this clone. Other nucleotide sequences from this sample produce the same CDR3. Authors' processing steps: Estimation of nucleated cell counts relied on the amplification of reference gene primers. Sequenced by immunoSEQ multiplex PCR; TCRdb stores in-frame clones only, minus some. V and J calls and clone size come straight from that table; D and trimming were deduced from the DNA. The table records over 250,000 clones, 80% to 90% of them present only once.

The sequence derives from a woman aged 70-85 years with acute or convalescent COVID-19. V gene TRBV7-8 combines with J gene TRBJ2-2, with D perhaps TRBD2 (5 bases). The specimen was peripheral blood. The CDR3 reads CATRAGNTGELFF. The DNA of the CDR3 is TGTGCCACAAGGGCGGGCAACACCGGGGAGCTGTTTTTT.